This passage covers 16 T cell receptor beta chains from one sample sequenced in a study of blood T cell repertoires in COVID-19. Assay used: immunoSEQ multiplex PCR; TCRdb lists only in-frame clones, some missing. In the table there are 120,000 or so clones, less than 80% of which are singletons. Sample: peripheral blood. These receptors came from a man aged 50 to 60 with acute or convalescent COVID-19.

This chain links TRBV25-1 with TRBJ2-3; 9 nucleotides match TRBD2. Germline V CDR1 and CDR2: MGHDK, SYGVNS. The CDR3 consists of 16 residues. The junction had 9 bases not matched to a gene; V was cut back by 3 bases and J by 5 bases. The CDR3 loop is CASSEGAGGPGDTQYF. CDR3 DNA: TGTGCCAGCAGTGAGGGGGCGGGAGGGCCCGGAGATACGCAGTATTTT.

The genes are TRBV5-1 and TRBJ2-2; 11 bases map to TRBD2. The CDR3 runs 16 residues. Germline CDR1 and CDR2: SGHRS and YFSETQ. With 2 bases clipped from V and 5 bases from J, the junction kept 5 bases outside the gene matches. DNA of the CDR3: TGCGCCAGCAGCTTAACTAGCGGGAGTAATACCGGGGAGCTGTTTTTT. Translated: CASSLTSGSNTGELFF.

This clone has a single count. This chain links TRBV5-5 with TRBJ2-7; TRBD1 matches 8 bases. Germline CDR1 reads SGHKS; CDR2 reads YYEKEE (reference sequence). This CDR3 comprises 15 residues. V was clipped by 2 bases and J by 6 bases; unmatched bases: 10. The CDR3 loop reads CASSFRTGPNGEQYF. DNA for the CDR3: TGTGCCAGCAGCTTTCGGACAGGGCCAAACGGCGAGCAGTACTTC. The whole variable domain, remainder taken from reference TRBV5-5 and TRBJ2-7, is DAGVTQSPTHLIKTRGQQVTLRCSPISGHKSVSWYQQVLGQGPQFIFQYYEKEERGRGNFPDRFSARQFPNYSSELNVNALLLGDSALYLCASSFRTGPNGEQYFGPGTRLTVT.

The V and J genes are TRBV29-1 and TRBJ1-1; TRBD1 aligns across 7 bases. The germline V gene has CDR1 SQVTM and CDR2 ANQGSEA. J gave up 0 bases and V 4 bases, and 11 bases lay outside the gene matches. There are 16 residues in the CDR3. The CDR3 nucleotides are TGCAGCGTTGTCTATTACAGGGGACAACTGAACACTGAAGCTTTCTTT. Translating it yields CSVVYYRGQLNTEAFF.

This clone was observed a few times. This chain connects TRBV5-1 to TRBJ2-1, with TRBD2 identical over 8 bases. The CDR3 runs to 15 residues. CDR1 is SGHRS, CDR2 YFSETQ, per germline. The ends lost 0 bases at V and 4 bases at J; junction bases unmatched: 3. Here the CDR3 DNA reads TGCGCCAGCAGCTTGGGGAGCGGGGGTTACAATGAGCAGTTCTTC. Translation: CASSLGSGGYNEQFF.

This clone showed up just a few times. The chain employs TRBV7-9 and TRBJ1-1, with D possibly matching TRBD1 (6 bases). V was trimmed by 4 bases and J by 1 base, leaving 10 bases between them. CDR1 and CDR2 (germline): SEHNR, FQNEAQ (reference sequence). The CDR3 has 14 residues. CDR3 sequence (DNA): TGTGCCAGCAGCTCCTCGGGACAGAACACTGAAGCTTTCTTT. This gives the protein CASSSSGQNTEAFF.

The chain is built from TRBV10-1 and TRBJ2-1, with D uncertain. The CDR3 is 16 residues long. CDR1 is WNHNN and CDR2 is SYGVQD in the germline V gene (reference sequence). Trimming cost V 0 bases and J 7 bases, with 16 bases left between them. The CDR3 is CASSESLPVTFNEQFF. The CDR3, as DNA: TGCGCCAGCAGTGAGTCGTTACCGGTCACCTTTAATGAGCAGTTCTTC.

V gene TRBV20-1 combines with J gene TRBJ1-5; unclear D gene. The V gene's germline CDR1 is DFQATT and CDR2 SNEGSKA (reference sequence). This CDR3 spans 12 amino acids. Trimming took off 3 bases at V and 7 bases at J, with 10 bases between the two ends. The CDR3 sequence is CSASHSRQPQHF. DNA of the CDR3: TGCAGTGCTAGTCATAGCCGCCAGCCCCAGCATTTT.

The genes are TRBV19 and TRBJ1-1; TRBD1 aligns across 7 bases. The germline CDR1 and CDR2 sequences are LNHDA and SQIVND (reference sequence). Unmatched junction bases numbered 12, after V lost 9 bases and J lost 2 bases. This CDR3 is 15 amino acids long. The CDR3 sequence: CASSPGGGYNTEAFF. DNA for the CDR3: TGTGCCAGCAGTCCCGGAGGGGGCTACAACACTGAAGCTTTCTTT. Together with reference TRBV19 and TRBJ1-1, the CDR3 gives the full variable domain: DGGITQSPKYLFRKEGQNVTLSCEQNLNHDAMYWYRQDPGQGLRLIYYSQIVNDFQKGDIAEGYSVSREKKESFPLTVTSAQKNPTAFYLCASSPGGGYNTEAFFGQGTRLTVV.

This clone was seen a handful of times. This chain connects TRBV7-3 to TRBJ1-1; the D is unclear. From germline, CDR1 is SGHTA and CDR2 FQGTGA. Trimming shortened V by 2 bases and J by 5 bases, and 12 bases separated the two germline ends. This CDR3 is built from 14 residues. In DNA, the CDR3 is TGTGCCAGCAGCTTACAGACAAGAGGGACTGAAGCTTTCTTT. Protein sequence: CASSLQTRGTEAFF.

This clone has only a few counts. V gene TRBV5-5 combines with J gene TRBJ1-5; perhaps TRBD1 as D (6 bases). V dropped 4 bases and J dropped 0 bases, with 14 bases sitting between them. The CDR3 runs to 16 residues. The V gene's germline CDR1 is SGHKS and CDR2 YYEKEE (reference sequence). The CDR3 reads CASSKTGTNSNQPQHF. The CDR3 DNA reads as TGTGCCAGCAGCAAGACCGGGACAAATAGCAATCAGCCCCAGCATTTT.

This clone was counted only a few times. The chain uses TRBV28 and TRBJ2-7; 7 bases fit TRBD1. Germline CDR1 MDHEN, CDR2 SYDVKM. The CDR3 is made up of 15 amino acids. The V segment lost 7 bases and the J segment 6 bases; nucleotides outside the gene matches: 15. The CDR3 DNA follows: TGTGCCAGCACTCCCTCGACAGGGTTTAGGTCCGAGCAGTACTTC. It is translated as CASTPSTGFRSEQYF.

This clone turned up a few times. V is TRBV19 and J is TRBJ1-1; 8 bases agree with TRBD1. This CDR3 region has 14 residues. The V segment lost 8 bases and the J segment 3 bases; nucleotides outside the gene matches: 8. The V gene's germline CDR1 is LNHDA and CDR2 SQIVND (reference sequence). The CDR3 region is CASRTGQGYTEAFF. Here the CDR3 DNA reads TGTGCCAGTCGAACAGGACAGGGTTACACTGAAGCTTTCTTT. The full variable domain, its missing parts supplied by reference TRBV19 and TRBJ1-1, is DGGITQSPKYLFRKEGQNVTLSCEQNLNHDAMYWYRQDPGQGLRLIYYSQIVNDFQKGDIAEGYSVSREKKESFPLTVTSAQKNPTAFYLCASRTGQGYTEAFFGQGTRLTVV.

The V gene is TRBV21-1, the J gene TRBJ1-6; the table's D call of TRBD1 was not tested on the DNA. TRBV21-1 is a known pseudogene. CDR3 size: 14 residues. CDR3 in DNA: TGTGCCAGCAGCCGGGACAGGGAGGATTCACCCCTCCACTTT. Translated, it gives CASSRDREDSPLHF.

V and J are TRBV27 and TRBJ1-1; D is ambiguous. The CDR3 has 12 residues. The V end was cut by 6 bases, the J end by 5 bases, with 10 bases between. CDR1 is MNHEY, CDR2 SMNVEV, per germline (reference sequence). The CDR3 nucleotides read TGTGCCAGCAGAACCTACAGAACTGAAGCTTTCTTT. It specifies CASRTYRTEAFF.

The chain has TRBV28 and TRBJ1-1; D gene ambiguous. CDR3 size: 11 residues. V was clipped by 4 bases and J by 8 bases, with 8 bases between them. Germline V gene data show CDR1 as MDHEN and CDR2 as SYDVKM. In DNA form, the CDR3 reads TGTGCCAGCAGTTGGGAGACCGAAGCTTTCTTT. This gives the protein CASSWETEAFF.